This entry lists 24 T cell receptor beta chains sequenced from one sample in a study of long-term antiretroviral therapy in people with HIV (dated by TCRdb to 2022 to 2024). Sequencing of the TRB variable region was done with the immunoSEQ hsTCRB v3.0 assay at survey level resolution. TCRdb took this table from immuneACCESS and kept in-frame rearrangements with V and J called. Such tables lack part of the clones; where checked against another copy, unresolved V genes explain under half of the gap, and the rest is unexplained. This sample lists about 17,000 clones; about 88% were detected once. Roughly 12% of the sample lies in the top ten. The material was unsorted PBMCs, obtained 6.9 years after starting antiretroviral therapy. These receptors all stem from a man between 50 and 59 years old with HIV.

The chain recombines TRBV2 with TRBJ2-7, with a weak D call TRBD2 (6 bases). The CDR3 consists of 14 residues. With 8 bases removed from V and 0 bases from J, the gap between germline ends came to 14 bases. CDR1 is SNHLY and CDR2 is FYNNEI in the germline V gene. This CDR3 reads CASLGGTNSYEQYF. The CDR3 coding sequence is TGTGCCAGCCTGGGGGGAACAAACTCCTACGAGCAGTACTTC.

The chain carries TRBV4-3 and TRBJ1-5; TRBD1 matches at 7 bases. Germline lookup yields CDR1 LGHNA and CDR2 YSLEER. The CDR3 spans 16 residues. With 1 base clipped from V and 2 bases from J, the junction kept 5 bases outside the gene matches. The CDR3 loop reads CASSQGTGAGNQPQHF. The CDR3 coding sequence is TGCGCCAGCAGCCAAGGAACAGGGGCTGGCAATCAGCCCCAGCATTTT.

The CDR3 DNA reads TGCGCCAGCAGCCAAGATCCCCTAGCGGGAGGAACCTACAATGAGCAGTTCTTC. The encoded protein is CASSQDPLAGGTYNEQFF. V gene TRBV4-1 combines with J gene TRBJ2-1; 11 bases match TRBD2. Germline V gene lookup returns CDR1 MGHRA and CDR2 YSYEKL. This CDR3 region has 18 residues. The ends lost 0 bases at V and 2 bases at J; junction bases unmatched: 6.

The chain's CDR3 is CASSETLGQGWQETQYF. The CDR3 DNA is TGCGCCAGCAGTGAGACCCTGGGACAGGGGTGGCAAGAGACCCAGTACTTC. This chain connects TRBV10-2 to TRBJ2-5; TRBD1 matches at 10 bases. Germline CDR1 reads WSHSY; CDR2 reads SAAADI. V lost 2 bases, J lost 2 bases, and 8 bases stayed unmatched. CDR3 size: 17 residues.

This clone has just a few counts. The V gene is TRBV2, the J gene TRBJ2-1; 7 bases are shared with TRBD2. With V trimmed by 5 bases and J by 10 bases, 14 bases remained unmatched. The CDR3 has 15 amino acids. The germline V gene encodes CDR1 SNHLY and CDR2 FYNNEI. DNA of the CDR3: TGTGCCAGCAGTCAACTAGCGAGTCAGCAATGGGAGCAGTTCTTC. Translation: CASSQLASQQWEQFF.

The chain carries TRBV28 and TRBJ1-1; 7 nucleotides line up with TRBD1. Germline V CDR1 and CDR2: MDHEN, SYDVKM. Losses at the gene ends were 5 bases for V and 4 bases for J; bases not matched to a gene: 10. The CDR3 length is 15 residues. The chain's CDR3 is CASSLTYRGLTEAFF. The CDR3 DNA reads as TGTGCCAGCAGTCTAACTTACAGGGGACTCACTGAAGCTTTCTTT.

The chain carries TRBV28 and TRBJ1-1, with a possible D match to TRBD1 (5 bases). The ends were cut back, 2 bases at V and 10 bases at J, with 14 bases in the middle. Per the germline V gene, CDR1 is MDHEN and CDR2 is SYDVKM. The CDR3 sequence is 13 residues long. The CDR3 reads CASSLPARGRAFF. The DNA for the CDR3 is TGTGCCAGCAGTTTACCGGCGAGGGGAAGAGCTTTCTTT.

V is TRBV5-1 and J is TRBJ1-1, with no clear D. V was cut by 1 base and J by 9 bases, with 13 bases left in between. Germline V gene lookup returns CDR1 SGHRS and CDR2 YFSETQ. The CDR3 covers 13 residues. CDR3 protein: CASSLLGREQAFF. DNA of the CDR3: TGCGCCAGCAGCTTGCTCGGACGGGAACAAGCTTTCTTT.

The gene calls are TRBV11-2 and TRBJ2-2; no clear D gene. The germline V gene encodes CDR1 SGHAT and CDR2 FQNNGV. This CDR3 region has 19 residues. Trimming left V 5 bases short and J 0 bases short, with 22 bases between. CDR3 coding DNA: TGTGCCAGCAGCCGAGATCTCCTTCGGGTAACCGCGAACACCGGGGAGCTGTTTTTT. As protein: CASSRDLLRVTANTGELFF. Drawing the rest from reference TRBV11-2 and TRBJ2-2, the complete variable domain is EAGVAQSPRYKIIEKRQSVAFWCNPISGHATLYWYQQILGQGPKLLIQFQNNGVVDDSQLPKDRFSAERLKGVDSTLKIQPAKLEDSAVYLCASSRDLLRVTANTGELFFGEGSRLTVL.

The V call is TRBV5-1, the J call TRBJ1-1, with D hard to call. The CDR3 runs 14 residues. The V gene lost 3 bases and the J gene lost 1 base, with 10 bases spanning the gap. Germline V gene sequence: CDR1 SGHRS, CDR2 YFSETQ. The CDR3 region has the DNA TGCGCCAGCAGCTCAACACCTTCGAACACTGAAGCTTTCTTT. It codes for CASSSTPSNTEAFF. Full variable domain (remainder filled in from reference TRBV5-1 and TRBJ1-1): KAGVTQTPRYLIKTRGQQVTLSCSPISGHRSVSWYQQTPGQGLQFLFEYFSETQRNKGNFPGRFSGRQFSNSRSEMNVSTLELGDSALYLCASSSTPSNTEAFFGQGTRLTVV.

J is TRBJ2-6 and V is TRBV5-6; D gene uncertain. This CDR3 spans 15 amino acids. Trimming cost V 0 bases and J 0 bases, with 4 bases left between them. Germline loops: CDR1 SGHDT, CDR2 YYEEEE. CDR3 in DNA: TGTGCCAGCAGCTTGGGCCCCTCTGGGGCCAACGTCCTGACTTTC. Amino acids: CASSLGPSGANVLTF.

In its sample, this clone was seen once. This chain links TRBV5-4 with TRBJ2-1; D is uncertain. V dropped 2 bases and J dropped 6 bases, with 12 bases sitting between them. CDR3 length: 14 residues. The germline CDR1 and CDR2 sequences are SGHNT and YYREEE (reference sequence). The CDR3 reads CASSLTAPGNEQFF. In nucleotides, the CDR3 is TGTGCCAGCAGCTTAACAGCCCCGGGCAATGAGCAGTTCTTC.

The V gene is TRBV11-2, the J gene TRBJ2-7; D may match TRBD1 or TRBD2 (6 bases each). Germline CDR1 reads SGHAT; CDR2 reads FQNNGV. Trimming took 3 bases from V and 3 from J, leaving 12 bases between them. The CDR3 contains 14 residues. CDR3 sequence reads: CASSFAQGLYEQYF. DNA of the CDR3: TGTGCCAGCAGCTTTGCACAGGGACTCTACGAGCAGTACTTC.

This chain joins TRBV27 and TRBJ2-3; D may be TRBD2 (5 bases). Germline V CDR1 and CDR2: MNHEY, SMNVEV (reference sequence). Trimming left V 2 bases short and J 5 bases short, with 5 bases between. The CDR3 is 12 residues long. The CDR3 region has the DNA TGTGCCAGCAGTTTAGCGGGAGATACGCAGTATTTT. Its translation: CASSLAGDTQYF.

V gene TRBV2 combines with J gene TRBJ2-3; D is possibly TRBD1 (6 bases). The germline CDR1 and CDR2 sequences are SNHLY and FYNNEI. With 4 bases removed from V and 1 base from J, the gap between germline ends came to 15 bases. The CDR3 consists of 16 residues. The CDR3: CASSAGQGTRTDTQYF. The CDR3 DNA reads TGTGCCAGCAGTGCGGGTCAGGGGACCCGCACAGATACGCAGTATTTT.

This sequence joins TRBV29-1 and TRBJ1-2, with 9 bases identical to TRBD1. Per germline, CDR1 SQVTM and CDR2 ANQGSEA. Trimming removed 7 bases from V and 5 bases from J; junction bases left unmatched: 5. The CDR3 extends over 12 amino acids. CDR3 nucleotides: TGCAGCGCAAAACAGGGGGCGTATGGCTACACCTTC. Residues: CSAKQGAYGYTF.

This rearrangement joins TRBV28 to TRBJ2-2; possibly TRBD1 for D (5 bases). The V gene lost 6 bases and the J gene lost 2 bases, with 13 bases spanning the gap. The CDR3 contains 15 residues. Germline-derived CDR1 and CDR2 are MDHEN and SYDVKM. In DNA form, the CDR3 reads TGTGCCAGCAGCAGGGTCCTGGGTAACACCGGGGAGCTGTTTTTT. This encodes CASSRVLGNTGELFF.

The gene calls are TRBV9 and TRBJ1-1; tentatively, D is TRBD1 (5 bases). The CDR3 spans 15 residues. Germline V gene sequence: CDR1 SGDLS, CDR2 YYNGEE. Trimming pared 0 bases from V and 10 bases from J, leaving 19 bases between. CDR3 DNA: TGTGCCAGCAGCGTAGAGGCTACGAGGGGACCAGGAGCTTTCTTT. Translating it yields CASSVEATRGPGAFF.

This rearrangement joins TRBV5-1 to TRBJ2-7; possible D gene TRBD2, 7 bases. This CDR3 contains 15 residues. Germline V gene sequence: CDR1 SGHRS, CDR2 YFSETQ. Trimming removed 5 bases from V and 3 bases from J, with 18 bases in between. CDR3 amino acids: CASSLSGGLLYEQYF. The CDR3 DNA follows: TGCGCCAGCAGTCTATCCGGGGGGCTCCTCTACGAGCAGTACTTC. Looking up the rest from reference TRBV5-1 and TRBJ2-7 gives the full variable domain: KAGVTQTPRYLIKTRGQQVTLSCSPISGHRSVSWYQQTPGQGLQFLFEYFSETQRNKGNFPGRFSGRQFSNSRSEMNVSTLELGDSALYLCASSLSGGLLYEQYFGPGTRLTVT.

V is TRBV6-5 and J is TRBJ2-5; TRBD2 matches 9 bases. The CDR3 extends over 15 amino acids. The ends lost 2 bases at V and 1 base at J; junction bases unmatched: 2. The germline V gene has CDR1 MNHEY and CDR2 SVGAGI. This chain's CDR3 is CASSYGGLAQETQYF. CDR3 sequence (DNA): TGTGCCAGCAGTTACGGGGGACTAGCCCAAGAGACCCAGTACTTC.

The chain carries TRBV19 and TRBJ1-4; D is ambiguous. Germline-derived CDR1 and CDR2 are LNHDA and SQIVND (reference sequence). The CDR3 contains 17 residues. The V gene lost 0 bases and the J gene lost 2 bases, with 13 bases spanning the gap. The CDR3 loop is CASSIDRTRMTNEKLFF. The DNA of the CDR3 is TGTGCCAGTAGTATAGATCGAACCCGGATGACTAATGAAAAACTGTTTTTT.

This clone was seen more than once but under ten times. This chain connects TRBV4-3 to TRBJ2-7; D is ambiguous. V was cut by 0 bases and J by 0 bases, with 12 bases left in between. Germline V gene lookup returns CDR1 LGHNA and CDR2 YSLEER. The CDR3 length is 16 residues. CDR3 loop: CASSQDPDMDSYEQYF. The CDR3 DNA is TGCGCCAGCAGCCAAGATCCCGACATGGACTCCTACGAGCAGTACTTC.

This chain links TRBV29-1 with TRBJ1-1, with D tentatively TRBD1 (5 bases). This CDR3 is built from 15 residues. V lost 4 bases to trimming and J lost 0 bases, with 15 bases between them. Germline-derived CDR1 and CDR2 are SQVTM and ANQGSEA. The CDR3 DNA follows: TGCAGCGTTGTTTTCGGGGGGTTGATGAACACTGAAGCTTTCTTT. This gives the protein CSVVFGGLMNTEAFF.

V gene TRBV5-1 combines with J gene TRBJ1-5, with D possibly being TRBD1 (6 bases). CDR3 length: 14 amino acids. Germline CDR1 reads SGHRS; CDR2 reads YFSETQ. The ends were cut back, 4 bases at V and 4 bases at J, with 12 bases in the middle. The CDR3 loop reads CASSLEGGNQPQHF. DNA of the CDR3: TGCGCCAGCAGCCTCGAAGGGGGGAATCAGCCCCAGCATTTT.